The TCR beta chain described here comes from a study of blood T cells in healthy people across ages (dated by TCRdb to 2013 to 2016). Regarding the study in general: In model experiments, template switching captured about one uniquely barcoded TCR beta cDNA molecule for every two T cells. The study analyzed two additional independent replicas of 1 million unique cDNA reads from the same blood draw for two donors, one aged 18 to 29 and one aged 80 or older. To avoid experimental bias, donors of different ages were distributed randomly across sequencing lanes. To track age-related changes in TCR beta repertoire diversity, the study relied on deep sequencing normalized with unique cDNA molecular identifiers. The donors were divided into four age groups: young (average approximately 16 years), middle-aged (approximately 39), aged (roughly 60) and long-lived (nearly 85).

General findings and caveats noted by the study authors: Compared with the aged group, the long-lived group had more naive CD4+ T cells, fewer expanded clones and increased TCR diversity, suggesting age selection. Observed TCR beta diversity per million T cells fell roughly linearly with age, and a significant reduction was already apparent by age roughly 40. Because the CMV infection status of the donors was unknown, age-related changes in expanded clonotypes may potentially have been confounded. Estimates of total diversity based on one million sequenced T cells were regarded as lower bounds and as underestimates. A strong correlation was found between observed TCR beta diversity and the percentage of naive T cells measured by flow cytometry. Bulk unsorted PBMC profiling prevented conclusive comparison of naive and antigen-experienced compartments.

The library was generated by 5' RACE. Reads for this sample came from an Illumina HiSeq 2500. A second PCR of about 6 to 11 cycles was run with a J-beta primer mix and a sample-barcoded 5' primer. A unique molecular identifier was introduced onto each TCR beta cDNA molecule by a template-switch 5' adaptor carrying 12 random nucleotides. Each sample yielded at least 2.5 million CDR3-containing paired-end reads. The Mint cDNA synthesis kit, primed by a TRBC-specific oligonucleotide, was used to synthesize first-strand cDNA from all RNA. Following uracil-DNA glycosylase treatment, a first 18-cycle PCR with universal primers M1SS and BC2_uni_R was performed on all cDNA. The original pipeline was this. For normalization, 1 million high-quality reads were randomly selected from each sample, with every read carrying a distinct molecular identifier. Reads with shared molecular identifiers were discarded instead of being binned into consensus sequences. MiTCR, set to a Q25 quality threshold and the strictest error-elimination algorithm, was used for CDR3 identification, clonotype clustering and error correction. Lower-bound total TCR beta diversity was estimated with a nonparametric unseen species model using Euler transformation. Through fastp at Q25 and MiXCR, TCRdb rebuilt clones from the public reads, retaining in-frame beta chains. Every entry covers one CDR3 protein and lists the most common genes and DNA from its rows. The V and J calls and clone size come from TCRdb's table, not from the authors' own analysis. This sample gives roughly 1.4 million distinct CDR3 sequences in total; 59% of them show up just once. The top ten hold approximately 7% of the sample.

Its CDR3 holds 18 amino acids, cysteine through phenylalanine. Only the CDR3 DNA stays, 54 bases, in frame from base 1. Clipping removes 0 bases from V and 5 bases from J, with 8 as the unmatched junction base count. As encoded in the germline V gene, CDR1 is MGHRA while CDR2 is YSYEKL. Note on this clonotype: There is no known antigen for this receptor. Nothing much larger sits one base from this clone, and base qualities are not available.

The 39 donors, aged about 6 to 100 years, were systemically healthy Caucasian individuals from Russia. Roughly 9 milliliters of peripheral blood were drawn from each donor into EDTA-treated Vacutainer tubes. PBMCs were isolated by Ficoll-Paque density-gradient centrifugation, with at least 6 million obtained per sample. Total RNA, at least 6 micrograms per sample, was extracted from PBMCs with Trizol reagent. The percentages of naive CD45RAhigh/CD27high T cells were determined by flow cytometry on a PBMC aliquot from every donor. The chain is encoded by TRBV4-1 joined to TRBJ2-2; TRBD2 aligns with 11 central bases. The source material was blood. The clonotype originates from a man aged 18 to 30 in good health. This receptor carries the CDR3 CASSQESWLAGGTGELFF. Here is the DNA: TGCGCCAGCAGCCAAGAGAGTTGGCTAGCGGGAGGTACCGGGGAGCTGTTTTTT.